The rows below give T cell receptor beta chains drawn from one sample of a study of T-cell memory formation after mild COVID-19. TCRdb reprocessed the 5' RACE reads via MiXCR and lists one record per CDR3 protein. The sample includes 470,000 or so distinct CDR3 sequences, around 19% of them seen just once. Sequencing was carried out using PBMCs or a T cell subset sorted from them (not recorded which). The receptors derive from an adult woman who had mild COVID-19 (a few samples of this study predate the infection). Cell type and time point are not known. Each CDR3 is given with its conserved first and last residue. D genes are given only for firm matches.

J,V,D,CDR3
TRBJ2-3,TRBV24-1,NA,CATSDPRQATDTQYF
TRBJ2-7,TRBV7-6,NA,CASSLDRLSYEQYF
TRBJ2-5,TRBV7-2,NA,CASSLGAGSGLKETQYF
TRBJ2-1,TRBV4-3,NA,CASSQDSTSQGEQFF
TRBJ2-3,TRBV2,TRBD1,CASRRTGPSTDTQYF
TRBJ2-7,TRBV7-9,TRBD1,CASRDTGGEQYF
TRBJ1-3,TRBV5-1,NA,CASSPGLARFSGNTIYF
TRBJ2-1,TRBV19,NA,CASSIIALGNEQFF
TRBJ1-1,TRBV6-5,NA,CASSYSAGSEAFF
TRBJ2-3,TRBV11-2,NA,CASSLGGFRETTDTQYF
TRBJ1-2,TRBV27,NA,CASSSRRGYGYTF
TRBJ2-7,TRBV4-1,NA,CASSQDLGSRAYEQYF
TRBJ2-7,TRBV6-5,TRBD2,CASSSVAGSSYEQYF
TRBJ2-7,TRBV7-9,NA,CASSSQWGEQYF
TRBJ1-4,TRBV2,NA,CASRKGEGEKLFF
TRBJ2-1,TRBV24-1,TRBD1,CATSENRDRVWDEQFF
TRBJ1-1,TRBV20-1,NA,CSAFVVDKHTEAFF
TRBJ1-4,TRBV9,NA,CASSVDPTARGKLFF
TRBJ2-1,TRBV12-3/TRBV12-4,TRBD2,CASSLLEGRGSYNEQFF
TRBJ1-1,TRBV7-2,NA,CASSLVVGGRGAFF
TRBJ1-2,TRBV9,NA,CASRGDRSNYGYTF
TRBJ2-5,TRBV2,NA,CASSERAQAQPRDF
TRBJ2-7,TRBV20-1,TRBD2,CSADPSGGPYEQYF
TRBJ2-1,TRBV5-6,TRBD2,CASSLKRTSGRHYNEQFF
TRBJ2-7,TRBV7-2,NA,CASSPQVQSYEQYF
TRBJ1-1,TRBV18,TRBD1,CASSPLTGDTEAFF
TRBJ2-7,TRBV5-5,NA,CASSRAGSPSYEQYF
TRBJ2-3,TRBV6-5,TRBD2,CASSAFGSGRALTDTQYF
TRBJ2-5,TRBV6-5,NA,CASSYGSLGETQYF